Given below is one T cell receptor beta chain in context. The target of this receptor is not known. It has no much larger one-base neighbor in the sample; base qualities were not kept. TCR CDR3 regions were amplified from genomic DNA by multiplex PCR using the deep immunoSEQ assay. Genomic DNA extracted from each cell subset was distributed evenly over all wells of several immunoSEQ 96-well plates, and each plate served as one replicate. Each replicate PCR for sorted subsets received around 200 ng genomic DNA, equal to roughly 30,000 T cell genomes. The purified libraries were quantified using a Qubit 3.0 fluorometer, sized with a Bioanalyzer 2100, and then quantified again using the KAPA Library Quantification kit. Each immunoSEQ 96-well plate was sequenced on its own single-read 150-cycle Illumina NextSeq 550 flow cell. Concerning the study's data processing: Because the immunoSEQ output held only junctional sequences and lacked quality scores, the filtering could not match the filtering applied to full-length reads. To assign V/J genes and CDR3, sequences were annotated against IMGT germline references using PyIR, a Python wrapper for IgBLAST v1.9. Any read was removed if the V/J assignment was weak (E-value above 1e-6), the CDR3 was missing, or the read contained stop codons, out-of-frame junctions, or ambiguous translated residues. A V3J clonotype was defined by an identical inferred V gene, J gene, and CDR3 amino acid sequence. Percentage overlap between repertoires was calculated by dividing the number of shared unique clonotypes by the size of the smaller repertoire. Richness of each repertoire was evaluated using RTK rarefaction, the Chao1 estimator, and Recon v2.1 estimates of unobserved clonotypes. OLGA was used to compute generation probabilities for all TCRbeta clonotypes that the gDNA method yielded from four donors. Sourced from immuneACCESS, this table was stored by TCRdb with only in-frame sequences that have V and J called. A share of the clones is absent; for the studies checked, an unresolved V gene accounts for under half, and the remainder has no known explanation. For V, J and clone size, that table is used; D and trimming come from the DNA. Counted in this sample were hundreds of thousands of clones; roughly 96% of them appeared once. The ten largest clonotypes hold 0.11% of the sample.

This specimen belongs to a study of shared clonotypes between healthy human individuals (TCRdb year 2020). Notes on the research overall: A few men and a couple of women, aged 18 to 49 years, made up the cohort. For each donor, CD4 naive and CD4 memory were each given three plates, CD8 naive was given two plates, and CD8 memory was given one plate. Blood TCR repertoires of 5 or 6 healthy adults were deeply sequenced to estimate repertoire size and the extent of clonotype sharing between individuals. To increase sequencing depth and limit assay-specific biases, TCR repertoire library preparation and sequencing were carried out by different laboratories using diverse techniques. Per donor, leukapheresis produced somewhere between about 0.9 and 9 billion PBMCs.

The full study reports these points: Compared with non-shared clonotypes, clonotypes shared by all four sorted-subset donors had higher generation probabilities. The small number of donors limited the genetic and exposure-history diversity represented. Pairwise subsampling indicated that sequencing depth was expected to affect the degree of clonotype sharing among donors. When several donors were compared, the shared fraction of clonotypes was about 5% for naive CD4, 3.5% for naive CD8, 2% to 2.5% for memory CD4, and about 0.36% for memory CD8. Even with the large sequencing depth, rarefaction of the sorted-subset datasets indicated that sequencing was incomplete. Sampling was restricted to blood, and TCR repertoires in tissue are likely to differ from TCR repertoires in blood. Larger estimated clonotype richness was generally found for naive subsets than for memory subsets.

The CDR3 measures 15 amino acids from cysteine to phenylalanine. This entry keeps only the CDR3 DNA: 45 bases, framed from base 1. According to the germline V gene, CDR1 reads MGHRA and CDR2 reads YSYEKL. The V end gives up 1 base and the J end 10 bases, leaving 10 bases in the junction not matched to a gene. CD8 naive samples were CD45RO-negative cells positively selected for CCR7, giving a CD45RA+CCR7+ population that excluded TemRA cells. The donors were healthy, HIV-negative adults who had no recently reported acute infections or vaccinations. Every donor was a Caucasian adult residing in Nashville, Tennessee, USA. Blood was obtained by leukapheresis, after which PBMCs were separated by Ficoll-Histopaque density gradient centrifugation and cryopreserved in liquid nitrogen vapor phase. Analytical flow cytometry was used to check the purity and quantity of every magnetically sorted T cell population. Each sorted fraction had its genomic DNA isolated and then quantified by UV absorbance on a Nanodrop 2000c.

Sample: naive CD8+ T cells sorted from blood. The label giving this sample's cell subset or site can be read as: CD45RA+CCR7+. Rearrangement joined TRBV4-1 to TRBJ2-1; 7 of the junction bases match TRBD2. This TCR was recovered from a woman under 40 in good health. The bases read TGCGCCAGCAGCCAAGTCCCTAGCGGAGCGGGGGAGCAGTTCTTC. Translation gives CASSQVPSGAGEQFF.